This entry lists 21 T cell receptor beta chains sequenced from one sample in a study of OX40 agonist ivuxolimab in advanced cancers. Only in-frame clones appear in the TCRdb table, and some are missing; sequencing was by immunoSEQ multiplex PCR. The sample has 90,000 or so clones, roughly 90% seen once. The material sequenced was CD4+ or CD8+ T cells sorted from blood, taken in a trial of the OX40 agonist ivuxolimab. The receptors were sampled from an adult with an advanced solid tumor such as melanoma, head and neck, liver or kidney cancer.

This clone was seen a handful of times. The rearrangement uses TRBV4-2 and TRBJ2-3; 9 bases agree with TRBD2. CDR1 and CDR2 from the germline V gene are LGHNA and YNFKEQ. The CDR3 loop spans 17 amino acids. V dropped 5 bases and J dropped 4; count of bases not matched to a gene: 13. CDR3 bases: TGTGCCAGCAGCAGGGACGCCGCGGGAGGGCCCTCAGATACGCAGTATTTT. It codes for CASSRDAAGGPSDTQYF.

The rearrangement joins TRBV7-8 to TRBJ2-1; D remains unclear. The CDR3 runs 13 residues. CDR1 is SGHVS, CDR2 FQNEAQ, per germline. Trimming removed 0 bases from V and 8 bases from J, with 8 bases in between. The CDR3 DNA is TGTGCCAGCAGCTTAGCTAGCCCGTATGAGCAGTTCTTC. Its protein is CASSLASPYEQFF.

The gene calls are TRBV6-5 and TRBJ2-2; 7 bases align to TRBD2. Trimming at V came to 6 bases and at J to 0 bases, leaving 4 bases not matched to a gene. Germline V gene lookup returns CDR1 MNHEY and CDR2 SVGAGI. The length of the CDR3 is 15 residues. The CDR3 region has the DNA TGTGCCAGCAGGGGGGGAGGGGCGAACACCGGGGAGCTGTTTTTT. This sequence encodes CASRGGGANTGELFF.

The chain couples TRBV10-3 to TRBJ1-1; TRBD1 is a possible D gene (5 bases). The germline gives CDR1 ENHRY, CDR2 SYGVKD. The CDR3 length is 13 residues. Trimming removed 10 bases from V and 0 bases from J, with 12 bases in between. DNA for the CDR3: TGTGCCAGCGCGGGACGGCTGAACACTGAAGCTTTCTTT. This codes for CASAGRLNTEAFF.

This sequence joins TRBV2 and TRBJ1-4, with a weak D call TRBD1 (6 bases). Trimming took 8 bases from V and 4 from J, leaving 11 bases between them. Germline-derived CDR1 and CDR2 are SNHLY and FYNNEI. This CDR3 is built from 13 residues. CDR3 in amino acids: CASEAGVNEKLFF. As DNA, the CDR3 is TGTGCCAGCGAAGCAGGGGTTAATGAAAAACTGTTTTTT.

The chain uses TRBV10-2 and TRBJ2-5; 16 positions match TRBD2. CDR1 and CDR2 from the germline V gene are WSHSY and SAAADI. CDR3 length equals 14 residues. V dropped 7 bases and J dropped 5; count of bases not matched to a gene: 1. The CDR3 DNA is TGCGCCAGCAAGGGACTAGCGGGAGGGGAGACCCAGTACTTC. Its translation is CASKGLAGGETQYF.

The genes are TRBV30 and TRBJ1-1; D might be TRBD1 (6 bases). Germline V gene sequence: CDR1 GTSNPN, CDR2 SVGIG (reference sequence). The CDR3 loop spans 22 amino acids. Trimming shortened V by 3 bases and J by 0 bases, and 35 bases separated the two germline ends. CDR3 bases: TGTGCCTGGAGGTATCGGGTTGGTGGCAGAACAGGGATAAGGTCCATGAACACTGAAGCTTTCTTT. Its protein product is CAWRYRVGGRTGIRSMNTEAFF.

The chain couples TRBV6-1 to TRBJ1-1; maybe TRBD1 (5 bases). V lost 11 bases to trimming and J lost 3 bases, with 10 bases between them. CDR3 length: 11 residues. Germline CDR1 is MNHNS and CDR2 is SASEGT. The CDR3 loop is CAHGGYTEAFF. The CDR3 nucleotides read TGTGCCCATGGGGGGTACACTGAAGCTTTCTTT.

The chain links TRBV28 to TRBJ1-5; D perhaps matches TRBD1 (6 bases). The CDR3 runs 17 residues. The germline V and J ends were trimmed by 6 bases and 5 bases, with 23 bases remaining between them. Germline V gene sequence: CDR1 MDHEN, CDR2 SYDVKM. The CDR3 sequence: CASRRRGTEVPYQPQHF. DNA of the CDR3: TGTGCCAGCAGGAGGAGGGGGACGGAAGTCCCTTATCAGCCCCAGCATTTT.

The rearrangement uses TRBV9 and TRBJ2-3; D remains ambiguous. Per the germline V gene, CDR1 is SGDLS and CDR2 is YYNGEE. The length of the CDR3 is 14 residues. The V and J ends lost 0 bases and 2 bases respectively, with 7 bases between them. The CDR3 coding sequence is TGTGCCAGCAGCGTAGTTGCGGCCACAGATACGCAGTATTTT. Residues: CASSVVAATDTQYF.

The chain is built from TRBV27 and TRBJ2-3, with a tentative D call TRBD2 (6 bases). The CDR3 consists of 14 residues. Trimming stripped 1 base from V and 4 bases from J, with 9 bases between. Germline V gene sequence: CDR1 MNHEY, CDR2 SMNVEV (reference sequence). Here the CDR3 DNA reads TGTGCCAGCAGTTTATGGGCGGGATCAGATACGCAGTATTTT. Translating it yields CASSLWAGSDTQYF.

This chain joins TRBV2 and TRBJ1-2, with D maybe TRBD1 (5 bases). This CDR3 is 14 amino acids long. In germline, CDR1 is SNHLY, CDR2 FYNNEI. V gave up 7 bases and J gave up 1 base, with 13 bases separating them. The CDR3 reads CASTLGGNNYGYTF. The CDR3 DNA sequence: TGTGCCAGCACCCTGGGGGGGAATAACTATGGCTACACCTTC.

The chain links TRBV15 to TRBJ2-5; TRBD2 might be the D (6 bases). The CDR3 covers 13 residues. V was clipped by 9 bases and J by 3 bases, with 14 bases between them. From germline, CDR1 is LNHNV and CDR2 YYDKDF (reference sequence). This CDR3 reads CATGRTKKETQYF. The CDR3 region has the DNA TGTGCCACGGGTCGGACTAAAAAAGAGACCCAGTACTTC. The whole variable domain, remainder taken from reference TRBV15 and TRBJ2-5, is DAMVIQNPRYQVTQFGKPVTLSCSQTLNHNVMYWYQQKSSQAPKLLFHYYDKDFNNEADTPDNFQSRRPNTSFCFLDIRSPGLGDTAMYLCATGRTKKETQYFGPGTRLLVL.

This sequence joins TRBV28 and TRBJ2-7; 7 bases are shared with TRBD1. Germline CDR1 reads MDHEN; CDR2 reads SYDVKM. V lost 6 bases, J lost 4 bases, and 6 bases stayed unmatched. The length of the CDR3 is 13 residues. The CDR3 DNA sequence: TGTGCCAGCAGGAAACAGGGGAAATACGAGCAGTACTTC. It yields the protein CASRKQGKYEQYF.

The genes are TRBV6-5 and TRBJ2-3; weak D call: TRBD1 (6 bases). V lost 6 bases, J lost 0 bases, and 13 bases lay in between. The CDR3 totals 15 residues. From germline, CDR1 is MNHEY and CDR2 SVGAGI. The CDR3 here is CASSNRQESTDTQYF. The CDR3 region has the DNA TGTGCCAGCAGCAATCGACAGGAGAGCACAGATACGCAGTATTTT.

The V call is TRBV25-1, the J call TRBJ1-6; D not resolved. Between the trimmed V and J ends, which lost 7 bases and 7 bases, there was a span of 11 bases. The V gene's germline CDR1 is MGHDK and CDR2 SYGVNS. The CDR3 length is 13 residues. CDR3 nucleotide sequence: TGTGCCAGCAAGGAAACCGCGAATTCACCCCTCCACTTT. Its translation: CASKETANSPLHF.

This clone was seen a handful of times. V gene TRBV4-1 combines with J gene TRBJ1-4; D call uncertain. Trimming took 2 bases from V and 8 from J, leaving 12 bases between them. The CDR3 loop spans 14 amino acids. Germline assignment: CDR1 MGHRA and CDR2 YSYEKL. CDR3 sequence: CASSQWAEGEKLFF. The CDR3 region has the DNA TGCGCCAGCAGCCAATGGGCCGAAGGGGAAAAACTGTTTTTT.

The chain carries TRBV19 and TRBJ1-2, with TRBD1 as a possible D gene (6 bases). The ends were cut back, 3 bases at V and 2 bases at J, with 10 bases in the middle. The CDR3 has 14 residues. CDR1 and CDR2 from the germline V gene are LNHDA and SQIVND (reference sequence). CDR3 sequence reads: CASSIVGQNYGYTF. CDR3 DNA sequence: TGTGCCAGTAGTATTGTCGGACAGAACTATGGCTACACCTTC. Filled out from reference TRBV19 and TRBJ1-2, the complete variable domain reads DGGITQSPKYLFRKEGQNVTLSCEQNLNHDAMYWYRQDPGQGLRLIYYSQIVNDFQKGDIAEGYSVSREKKESFPLTVTSAQKNPTAFYLCASSIVGQNYGYTFGSGTRLTVV.

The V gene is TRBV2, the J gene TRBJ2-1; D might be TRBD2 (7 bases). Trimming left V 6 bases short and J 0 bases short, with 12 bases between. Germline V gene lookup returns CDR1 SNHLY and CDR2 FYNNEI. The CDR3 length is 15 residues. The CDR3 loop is CASRSGEGSYNEQFF. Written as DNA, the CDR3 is TGTGCCAGCAGGTCAGGGGAGGGCTCCTACAATGAGCAGTTCTTC.

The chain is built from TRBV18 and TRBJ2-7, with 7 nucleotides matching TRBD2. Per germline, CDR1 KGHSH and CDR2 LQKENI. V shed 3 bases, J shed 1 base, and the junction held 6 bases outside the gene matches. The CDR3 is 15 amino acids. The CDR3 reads CASSPPGLTSYEQYF. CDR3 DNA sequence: TGTGCCAGCTCACCCCCGGGACTAACGTCCTACGAGCAGTACTTC.

CDR3 coding DNA: TGTGCCAGTAGTCCGCGCGGTGCAGGCCACAATGAGCAGTTCTTC. Amino acid sequence: CASSPRGAGHNEQFF. V is TRBV19 and J is TRBJ2-1; D ambiguous. The CDR3 extends over 15 amino acids. Germline V gives CDR1 LNHDA, CDR2 SQIVND (reference sequence). V was trimmed by 5 bases and J by 5 bases, leaving 16 bases between them.